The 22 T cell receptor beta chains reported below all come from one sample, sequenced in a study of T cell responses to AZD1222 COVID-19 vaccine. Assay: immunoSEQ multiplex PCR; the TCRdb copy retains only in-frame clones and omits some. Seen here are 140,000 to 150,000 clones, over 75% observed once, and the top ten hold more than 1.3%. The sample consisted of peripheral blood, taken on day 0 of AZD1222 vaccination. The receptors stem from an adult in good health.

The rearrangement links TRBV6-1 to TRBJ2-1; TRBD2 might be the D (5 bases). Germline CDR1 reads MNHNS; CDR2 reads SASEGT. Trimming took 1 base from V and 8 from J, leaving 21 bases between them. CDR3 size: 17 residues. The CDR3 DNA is TGTGCCAGCAGTGAAGGCAAGGGAGTGGGTCTTGGGTATGAGCAGTTCTTC. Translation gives CASSEGKGVGLGYEQFF.

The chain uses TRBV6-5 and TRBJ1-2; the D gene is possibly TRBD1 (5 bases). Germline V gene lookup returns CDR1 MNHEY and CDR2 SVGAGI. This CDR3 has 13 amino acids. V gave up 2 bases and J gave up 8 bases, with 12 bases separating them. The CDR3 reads CASSYGGFGGYTF. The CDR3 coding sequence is TGTGCCAGCAGTTACGGGGGTTTCGGGGGCTACACCTTC.

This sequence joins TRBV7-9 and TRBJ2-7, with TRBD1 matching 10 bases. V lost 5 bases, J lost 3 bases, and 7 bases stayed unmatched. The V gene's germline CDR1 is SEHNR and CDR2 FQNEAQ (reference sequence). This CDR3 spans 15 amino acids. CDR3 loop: CASSPPGTGDYEQYF. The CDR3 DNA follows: TGTGCCAGCAGCCCTCCCGGGACAGGGGACTACGAGCAGTACTTC.

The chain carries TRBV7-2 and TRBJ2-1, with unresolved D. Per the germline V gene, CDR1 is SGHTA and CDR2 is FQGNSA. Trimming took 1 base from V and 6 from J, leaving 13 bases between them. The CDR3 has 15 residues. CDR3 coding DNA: TGTGCCAGCAGCTTAGGCTTCCGTACAAGCAATGAGCAGTTCTTC. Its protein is CASSLGFRTSNEQFF. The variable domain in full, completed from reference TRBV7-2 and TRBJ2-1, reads GAGVSQSPSNKVTEKGKDVELRCDPISGHTALYWYRQSLGQGLEFLIYFQGNSAPDKSGLPSDRFSAERTGGSVSTLTIQRTQQEDSAVYLCASSLGFRTSNEQFFGPGTRLTVL.

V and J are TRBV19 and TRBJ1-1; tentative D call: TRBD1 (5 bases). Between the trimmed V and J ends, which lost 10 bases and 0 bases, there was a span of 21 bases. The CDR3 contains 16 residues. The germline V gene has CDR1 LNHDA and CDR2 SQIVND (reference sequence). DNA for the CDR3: TGTGCCAAGCCGGCCAGGGAGACCTCCATGAACACTGAAGCTTTCTTT. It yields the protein CAKPARETSMNTEAFF.

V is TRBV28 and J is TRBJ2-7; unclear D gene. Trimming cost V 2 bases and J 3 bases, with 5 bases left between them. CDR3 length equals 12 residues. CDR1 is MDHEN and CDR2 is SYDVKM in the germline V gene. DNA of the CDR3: TGTGCCAGCAGTTTAGACGGCTACGAGCAGTACTTC. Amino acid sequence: CASSLDGYEQYF.

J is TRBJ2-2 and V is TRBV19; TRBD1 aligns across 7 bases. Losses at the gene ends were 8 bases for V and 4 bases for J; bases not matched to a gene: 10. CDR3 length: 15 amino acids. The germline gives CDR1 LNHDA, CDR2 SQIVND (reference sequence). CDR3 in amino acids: CASFRQGLGTGELFF. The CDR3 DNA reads TGTGCCAGTTTTCGACAGGGTCTGGGCACCGGGGAGCTGTTTTTT.

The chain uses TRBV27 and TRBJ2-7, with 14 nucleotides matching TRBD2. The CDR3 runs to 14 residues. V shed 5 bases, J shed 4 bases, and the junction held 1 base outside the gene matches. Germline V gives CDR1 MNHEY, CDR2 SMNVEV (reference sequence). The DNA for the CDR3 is TGTGCCAGCAGTGGGACTAGCGGGAGTTACGAGCAGTACTTC. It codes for CASSGTSGSYEQYF.

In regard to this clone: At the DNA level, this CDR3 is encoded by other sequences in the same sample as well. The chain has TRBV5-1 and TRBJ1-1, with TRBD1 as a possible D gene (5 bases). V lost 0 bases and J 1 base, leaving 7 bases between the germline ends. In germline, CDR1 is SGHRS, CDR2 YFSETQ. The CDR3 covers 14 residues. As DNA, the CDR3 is TGCGCCAGCAGCTTGGGCGGACAGAACACTGAAGCTTTCTTT. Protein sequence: CASSLGGQNTEAFF.

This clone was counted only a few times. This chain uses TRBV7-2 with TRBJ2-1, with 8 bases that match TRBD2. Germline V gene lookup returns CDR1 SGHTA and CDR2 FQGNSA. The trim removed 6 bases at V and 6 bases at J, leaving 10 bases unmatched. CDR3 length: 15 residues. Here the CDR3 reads CASRIRTSHSNEQFF. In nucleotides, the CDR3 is TGTGCCAGCAGGATCCGGACTAGCCACAGCAATGAGCAGTTCTTC. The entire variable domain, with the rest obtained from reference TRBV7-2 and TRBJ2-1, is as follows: GAGVSQSPSNKVTEKGKDVELRCDPISGHTALYWYRQSLGQGLEFLIYFQGNSAPDKSGLPSDRFSAERTGGSVSTLTIQRTQQEDSAVYLCASRIRTSHSNEQFFGPGTRLTVL.

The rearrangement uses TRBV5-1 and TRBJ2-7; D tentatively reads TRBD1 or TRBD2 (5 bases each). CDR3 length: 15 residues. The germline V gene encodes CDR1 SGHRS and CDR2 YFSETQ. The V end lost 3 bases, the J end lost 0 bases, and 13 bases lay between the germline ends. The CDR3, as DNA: TGCGCCAGCAGCTCCTCGCCGGGGACCTCCTACGAGCAGTACTTC. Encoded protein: CASSSSPGTSYEQYF.

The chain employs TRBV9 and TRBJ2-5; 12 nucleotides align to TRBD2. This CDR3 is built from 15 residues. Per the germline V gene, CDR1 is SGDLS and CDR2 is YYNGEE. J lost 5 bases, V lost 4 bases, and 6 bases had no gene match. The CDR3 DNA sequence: TGTGCCAGCAGCTCTCTAGCGGGGGGGCAGGAGACCCAGTACTTC. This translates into CASSSLAGGQETQYF.

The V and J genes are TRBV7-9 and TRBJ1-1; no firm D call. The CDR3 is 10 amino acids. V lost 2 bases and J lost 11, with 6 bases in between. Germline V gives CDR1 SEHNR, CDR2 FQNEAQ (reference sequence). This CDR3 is CASSLPLAFF. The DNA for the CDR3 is TGTGCCAGCAGCTTACCCTTGGCTTTCTTT.

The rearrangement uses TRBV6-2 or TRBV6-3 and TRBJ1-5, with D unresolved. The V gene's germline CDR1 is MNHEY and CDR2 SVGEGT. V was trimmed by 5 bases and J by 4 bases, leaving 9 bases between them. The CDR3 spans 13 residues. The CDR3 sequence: CASSRYGNQPQHF. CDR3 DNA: TGTGCCAGCAGTCGATACGGGAATCAGCCCCAGCATTTT.

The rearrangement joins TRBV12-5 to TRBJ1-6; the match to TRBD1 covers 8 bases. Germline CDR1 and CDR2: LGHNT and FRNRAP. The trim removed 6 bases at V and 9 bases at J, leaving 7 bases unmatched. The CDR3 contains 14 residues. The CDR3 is CASGPDRGASPLHF. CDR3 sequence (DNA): TGTGCTAGTGGCCCTGACAGGGGAGCTTCACCCCTCCACTTT.

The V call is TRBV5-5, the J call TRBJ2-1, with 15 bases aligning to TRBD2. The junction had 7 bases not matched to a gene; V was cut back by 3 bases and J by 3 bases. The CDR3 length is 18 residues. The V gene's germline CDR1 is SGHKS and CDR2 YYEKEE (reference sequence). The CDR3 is CASSSPGGLAGGYNEQFF. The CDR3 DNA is TGTGCCAGCAGCTCCCCTGGGGGACTAGCGGGGGGCTACAATGAGCAGTTCTTC.

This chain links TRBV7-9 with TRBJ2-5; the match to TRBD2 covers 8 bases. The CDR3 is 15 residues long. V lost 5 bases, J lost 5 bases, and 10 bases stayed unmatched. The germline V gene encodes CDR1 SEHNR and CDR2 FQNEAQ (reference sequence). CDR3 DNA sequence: TGTGCCAGCAGCATAAACGGGGGGGCCCTGGAGACCCAGTACTTC. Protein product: CASSINGGALETQYF.

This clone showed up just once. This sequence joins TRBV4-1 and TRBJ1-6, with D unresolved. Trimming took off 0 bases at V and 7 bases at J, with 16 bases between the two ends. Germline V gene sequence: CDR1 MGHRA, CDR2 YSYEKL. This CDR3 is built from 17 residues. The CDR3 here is CASSQDQDSPRNSPLHF. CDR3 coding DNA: TGCGCCAGCAGCCAAGATCAGGACTCCCCACGGAATTCACCCCTCCACTTT.

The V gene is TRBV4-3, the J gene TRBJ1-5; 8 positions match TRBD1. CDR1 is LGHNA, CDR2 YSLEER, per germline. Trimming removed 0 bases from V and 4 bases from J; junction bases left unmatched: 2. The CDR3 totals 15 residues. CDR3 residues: CASSQDGQGNQPQHF. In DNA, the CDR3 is TGCGCCAGCAGCCAAGATGGACAGGGTAATCAGCCCCAGCATTTT.

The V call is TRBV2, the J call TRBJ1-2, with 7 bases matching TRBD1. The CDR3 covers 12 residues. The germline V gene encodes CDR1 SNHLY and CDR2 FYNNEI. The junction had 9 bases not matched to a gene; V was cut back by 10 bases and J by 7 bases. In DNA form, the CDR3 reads TGTGCCATCCAGACAGGGCCGGGTGGCTACACCTTC. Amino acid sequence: CAIQTGPGGYTF. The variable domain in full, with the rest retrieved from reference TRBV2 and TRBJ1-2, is EPEVTQTPSHQVTQMGQEVILRCVPISNHLYFYWYRQILGQKVEFLVSFYNNEISEKSEIFDDQFSVERPDGSNFTLKIRSTKLEDSAMYFCAIQTGPGGYTFGSGTRLTVV.

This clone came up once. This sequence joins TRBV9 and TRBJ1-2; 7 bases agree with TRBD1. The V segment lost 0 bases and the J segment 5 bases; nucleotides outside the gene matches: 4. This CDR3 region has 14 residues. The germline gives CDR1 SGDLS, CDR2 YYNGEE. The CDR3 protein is CASSVVPRGYGYTF. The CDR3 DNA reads TGTGCCAGCAGCGTAGTTCCCAGGGGGTATGGCTACACCTTC.

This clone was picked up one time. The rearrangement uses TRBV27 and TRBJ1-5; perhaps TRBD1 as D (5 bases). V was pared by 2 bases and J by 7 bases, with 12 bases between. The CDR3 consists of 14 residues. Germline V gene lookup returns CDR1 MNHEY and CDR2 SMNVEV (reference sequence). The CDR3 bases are TGTGCCAGCAGTTTAGACAGTCCTAGGCAGCCCCAGCATTTT. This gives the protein CASSLDSPRQPQHF.